The 22 T cell receptor beta chains reported below all come from one sample, sequenced in a study of T cells in Graves' hyperthyroidism and ophthalmopathy. TCR beta CDR3 region amplification was performed from RNA transcripts. RT-PCR in the first round (using the HTBI primer set) targeted the TCR CDR3. TCRdb passed the multiplex PCR reads through MiXCR, listing each CDR3 protein once. The sample carries 550,000 to 650,000 distinct CDR3 sequences, 11% to 15% recorded once. The material sequenced was blood. The receptors were gathered from a woman aged 40 to 55 with Graves' hyperthyroidism.

The chain uses TRBV27 and TRBJ2-1, with 15 bases identical to TRBD2. Germline V gene lookup returns CDR1 MNHEY and CDR2 SMNVEV (reference sequence). J was trimmed by 9 bases and V by 4 bases; bases with no gene match: 4. The CDR3 has 15 amino acids. The CDR3 here is CASSSGLAGGLEQFF. The CDR3, as DNA: TGTGCCAGCAGTTCAGGACTAGCGGGAGGGCTTGAGCAGTTCTTC.

This clonotype showed up just a few times. The chain couples TRBV24-1 to TRBJ1-4; D is ambiguous. V lost 2 bases and J 8 bases, leaving 14 bases between the germline ends. The CDR3 is 15 amino acids. Germline CDR1 and CDR2: KGHDR and SFDVKD. The CDR3 DNA sequence: TGTGCCACCAGTGATTCGAAAGGCGTTTACGAAAAACTGTTTTTT. It specifies CATSDSKGVYEKLFF.

V is TRBV20-1 and J is TRBJ1-1; a possible D gene is TRBD1 (5 bases). CDR1 DFQATT and CDR2 SNEGSKA come from the germline V gene (reference sequence). This CDR3 region has 13 residues. The V end was cut by 3 bases, the J end by 2 bases, with 10 bases between. The CDR3 sequence: CSASSRANTEAFF. CDR3 nucleotides: TGCAGTGCTAGCAGCAGGGCAAACACTGAAGCTTTCTTT.

This clonotype showed up just a few times. This sequence joins TRBV6-1 and TRBJ2-7, with 11 positions matching TRBD2. With 7 bases clipped from V and 5 bases from J, the junction kept 13 bases outside the gene matches. Germline-derived CDR1 and CDR2 are MNHNS and SASEGT. This CDR3 has 16 amino acids. Here the CDR3 reads CASIPGGSGRGNEQYF. The DNA for the CDR3 is TGTGCCAGCATTCCTGGGGGTAGCGGGAGGGGAAACGAGCAGTACTTC.

Ten or more counts support this clonotype. J is TRBJ2-7 and V is TRBV20-1; no firm D call. Per the germline V gene, CDR1 is DFQATT and CDR2 is SNEGSKA (reference sequence). The V gene lost 6 bases and the J gene lost 0 bases, with 15 bases spanning the gap. CDR3 size: 14 residues. CDR3 coding DNA: TGCAGTGCGTTAAGCCTCCACAGCTCCTACGAGCAGTACTTC. Translated, it gives CSALSLHSSYEQYF.

This clonotype has ten or more counts. This chain links TRBV7-2 with TRBJ2-1, with D perhaps TRBD2 (6 bases). In germline, CDR1 is SGHTA, CDR2 FQGNSA. The CDR3 runs to 16 residues. Trimming cost V 5 bases and J 0 bases, with 14 bases left between them. DNA of the CDR3: TGTGCCAGCAGCCCCGTAGCGGAGACCTCCTACAATGAGCAGTTCTTC. Encoded protein: CASSPVAETSYNEQFF.

The chain couples TRBV19 to TRBJ2-3, with 7 nucleotides matching TRBD2. CDR3 length equals 15 residues. The germline V gene has CDR1 LNHDA and CDR2 SQIVND (reference sequence). With V trimmed by 3 bases and J by 0 bases, 3 bases remained unmatched. The CDR3 is CASSISSGSTDTQYF. The CDR3 DNA follows: TGTGCCAGTAGTATTAGTAGCGGGAGCACAGATACGCAGTATTTT.

This clonotype was observed at least ten times. DNA for the CDR3: TGCAGCGTTGAAGGAGGAAGGTACGAGCAGTACTTC. Amino acids: CSVEGGRYEQYF. The V and J genes are TRBV29-1 and TRBJ2-7; D is unresolved. The CDR3 is 12 amino acids. The germline V gene has CDR1 SQVTM and CDR2 ANQGSEA. The germline V and J ends were trimmed by 1 base and 4 bases, with 8 bases remaining between them.

This clonotype was detected a few times. The J gene is TRBJ1-1, the V gene TRBV19, with D unresolved. Germline V lookup: CDR1 LNHDA, CDR2 SQIVND (reference sequence). The V and J ends lost 2 bases and 1 base respectively, with 5 bases between them. The CDR3 runs 13 residues. The CDR3 DNA is TGTGCCAGTAGTATATCGGAGAACACTGAAGCTTTCTTT. This encodes CASSISENTEAFF.

This clonotype was picked up many times. The genes are TRBV12-3 or TRBV12-4 and TRBJ2-2; 7 bases align to TRBD1. This CDR3 comprises 12 residues. The V segment lost 6 bases and the J segment 5 bases; nucleotides outside the gene matches: 0. The CDR3 DNA sequence: TGTGCCAGCAGACAGGGGACCGGGGAGCTGTTTTTT. This encodes CASRQGTGELFF.

The chain has TRBV7-2 and TRBJ1-1; 8 bases align to TRBD1. The CDR3 totals 12 residues. Germline CDR1 SGHTA, CDR2 FQGNSA. The V segment lost 4 bases and the J segment 7 bases; nucleotides outside the gene matches: 2. The CDR3 region is CASSSGGFEAFF. Here the CDR3 DNA reads TGTGCCAGCAGCTCAGGGGGCTTTGAAGCTTTCTTT.

The chain recombines TRBV12-3 or TRBV12-4 with TRBJ1-4; D is uncertain. The CDR3 sequence is 12 residues long. The V end lost 1 base, the J end lost 9 bases, and 6 bases lay between the germline ends. CDR3 sequence (DNA): TGTGCCAGCAGTTTAGGGTGGAAAAAACTGTTTTTT. Residues: CASSLGWKKLFF.

V usage is TRBV29-1 and J usage is TRBJ2-7; TRBD2 matches at 7 bases. Germline V CDR1 and CDR2: SQVTM, ANQGSEA. This CDR3 region has 12 residues. J gave up 6 bases and V 6 bases, and 8 bases lay outside the gene matches. The chain's CDR3 is CSVGVASGEQYF. DNA of the CDR3: TGCAGCGTGGGGGTGGCTAGCGGCGAGCAGTACTTC.

This clonotype was detected ten times or more. This chain joins TRBV5-1 and TRBJ2-4; 10 nucleotides line up with TRBD2. The CDR3 is 15 residues long. Germline-derived CDR1 and CDR2 are SGHRS and YFSETQ. The V gene end was trimmed by 2 bases and the J gene end by 8 bases; junction bases not matched to a gene: 7. The CDR3 spells CASSFLAGAPDIQYF. CDR3 sequence (DNA): TGCGCCAGCAGCTTTCTAGCGGGGGCCCCGGACATTCAGTACTTC.

This clonotype has ten or more counts. The chain has TRBV5-6 and TRBJ2-5; weak D call: TRBD2 (6 bases). This CDR3 comprises 13 residues. The germline CDR1 and CDR2 sequences are SGHDT and YYEEEE. The germline V and J ends were trimmed by 6 bases and 5 bases, with 14 bases remaining between them. The CDR3 loop reads CASTAGGGETQYF. In DNA form, the CDR3 reads TGTGCCAGCACCGCCGGGGGTGGGGAGACCCAGTACTTC.

CDR3 residues: CASSQDIYSYEQYF. The CDR3 nucleotides read TGTGCCAGCAGCCAGGACATCTACTCCTACGAGCAGTACTTC. The chain is built from TRBV4-2 and TRBJ2-7, with D tentatively TRBD1 (5 bases). V was clipped by 3 bases and J by 0 bases, with 9 bases between them. The CDR3 is 14 residues long. The germline CDR1 and CDR2 sequences are LGHNA and YNFKEQ.

This clonotype showed up many times. This chain connects TRBV7-3 to TRBJ2-1; D is possibly TRBD1 (5 bases). Germline lookup yields CDR1 SGHTA and CDR2 FQGTGA. V shed 5 bases and J shed 0 bases, with 23 bases lying between them. The CDR3 is made up of 19 amino acids. The DNA of the CDR3 is TGTGCCAGCAGCCCACCCCTGGGGCTAGTACGATGCTCCTACAATGAGCAGTTCTTC. It specifies CASSPPLGLVRCSYNEQFF.

The V gene is TRBV6-2 or TRBV6-3, the J gene TRBJ2-3, with a tentative D call TRBD1 (6 bases). The CDR3 covers 16 residues. Germline V gene data show CDR1 as MNHEY and CDR2 as SVGEGT. Trimming took off 2 bases at V and 4 bases at J, with 16 bases between the two ends. CDR3 sequence: CASSYRAGDVADTQYF. CDR3 nucleotides: TGTGCCAGCAGTTACCGCGCAGGGGACGTAGCAGATACGCAGTATTTT.

Ten or more counts support this clonotype. The J gene is TRBJ1-6, the V gene TRBV7-3; D unresolved. V lost 1 base to trimming and J lost 9 bases, with 10 bases between them. The CDR3 extends over 14 amino acids. Germline V gene lookup returns CDR1 SGHTA and CDR2 FQGTGA. DNA for the CDR3: TGTGCCAGCAGCTTAAGGACCGAGGGTTCACCCCTCCACTTT. Translated: CASSLRTEGSPLHF.

The J gene is TRBJ2-5, the V gene TRBV4-1; D might be TRBD1 (6 bases). Germline V CDR1 and CDR2: MGHRA, YSYEKL. This CDR3 region has 15 residues. V gave up 2 bases and J gave up 4 bases, with 14 bases separating them. The CDR3 DNA reads TGCGCCAGCAGCCAACACAGGGAAGGTGGAGAGACCCAGTACTTC. Its translation: CASSQHREGGETQYF.

Only a few counts were recorded for this clonotype. This chain connects TRBV4-1 to TRBJ2-5, with TRBD1 as a possible D gene (5 bases). CDR1 and CDR2 from the germline V gene are MGHRA and YSYEKL. Trimming took off 0 bases at V and 2 bases at J, with 10 bases between the two ends. The CDR3 is 15 residues long. Here the CDR3 reads CASSQDAGKQETQYF. DNA for the CDR3: TGCGCCAGCAGCCAAGATGCAGGGAAGCAAGAGACCCAGTACTTC.

The sample holds many counts of this clonotype. The V call is TRBV28, the J call TRBJ1-5; D not certain. Between the trimmed V and J ends, which lost 5 bases and 0 bases, there was a span of 11 bases. There are 15 residues in the CDR3. CDR1 MDHEN and CDR2 SYDVKM come from the germline V gene. Here the CDR3 reads CASSPSENSNQPQHF. The CDR3 DNA is TGTGCCAGCAGTCCCTCAGAAAATAGCAATCAGCCCCAGCATTTT.